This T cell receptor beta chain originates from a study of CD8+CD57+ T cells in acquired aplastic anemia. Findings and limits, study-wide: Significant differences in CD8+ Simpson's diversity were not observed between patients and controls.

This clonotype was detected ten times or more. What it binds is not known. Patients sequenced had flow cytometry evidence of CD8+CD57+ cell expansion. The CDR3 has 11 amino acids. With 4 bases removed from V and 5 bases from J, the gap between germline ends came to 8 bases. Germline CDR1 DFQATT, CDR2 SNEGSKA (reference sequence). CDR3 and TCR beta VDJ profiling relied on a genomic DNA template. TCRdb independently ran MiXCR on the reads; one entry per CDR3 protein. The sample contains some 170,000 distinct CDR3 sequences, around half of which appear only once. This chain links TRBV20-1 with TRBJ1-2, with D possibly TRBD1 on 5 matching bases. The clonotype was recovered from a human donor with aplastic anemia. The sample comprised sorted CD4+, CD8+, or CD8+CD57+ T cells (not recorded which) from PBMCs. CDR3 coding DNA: TGCAGTGCTACCACAGGATATGGCTACACCTTC. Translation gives CSATTGYGYTF.